These T cell receptor beta chains were read from a single sample in a study of T cell changes during pregnancy in multiple sclerosis. Profiled with immunoSEQ multiplex PCR; TCRdb holds only in-frame clones, not every one. The repertoire holds over 25,000 clones, with 88% as singletons. Sequencing used CD8+ T cells from peripheral blood mononuclear cells, obtained in the second trimester of pregnancy. The receptors originated from a female donor with multiple sclerosis, enrolled in a pregnancy study. Each CDR3 is given with its conserved first and last residue. Fields, in order: V gene, J gene, CDR3 protein.

TRBV6-5	TRBJ1-5	CASSSLPGGQPQHF
TRBV30	TRBJ2-3	CACPMGAAQYF
TRBV6-5	TRBJ1-1	CASRQAVGPEAFF
TRBV5-4	TRBJ2-1	CASSLGGTSGGAHNEQFF
TRBV19	TRBJ1-5	CASTQRTDLSQPQHF
TRBV10-3	TRBJ2-7	CAINPTGASYEQYF
TRBV5-6	TRBJ2-7	CASSHSYEQYF
TRBV2	TRBJ2-1	CASTYFRGVDNEQFF
TRBV18	TRBJ2-7	CASSPGQVYEQYF
TRBV19	TRBJ1-1	CASSLPPGDTEAFF
TRBV5-6	TRBJ1-5	CASSLQGQGRQPQHF
TRBV2	TRBJ2-3	CAGKSGPYTDTQYF
TRBV9	TRBJ2-3	CASSVDHRGGADTQYF
TRBV9	TRBJ1-2	CASSSLGGYYGYTF